This is a list of T cell receptor beta chains from one sample in a study of tumour-infiltrating T cells in Burkitt lymphoma. This table comes from immunoSEQ multiplex PCR, and its TCRdb copy is limited to in-frame clones, with some not included. The sample carries 12,000 to 15,000 clones, 75% recorded once. The sample comprised tumor tissue. All receptors come from a human donor with diffuse large B-cell lymphoma. The CDR3 runs from the conserved cysteine through the conserved F or W. D genes are given only for firm matches.

V	J	D	CDR3
TRBV28	TRBJ1-1	TRBD1	CASSPTGQGLGAFF
TRBV6-6	TRBJ2-5	.	CASSLQGEETQYF
TRBV13	TRBJ2-1	TRBD2	CASSLGTSGGNEQFF
TRBV19	TRBJ1-1	.	CASSIPFLEAFF
TRBV27	TRBJ1-1	.	CASSVMVSTEAFF
TRBV7-9	TRBJ2-2	.	CASSLAWELFF
TRBV9	TRBJ2-3	.	CASSVIGWITDTQYF
TRBV29-1	TRBJ1-5	TRBD1	CSVAIRQGLNQPQHF
TRBV19	TRBJ2-3	TRBD2	CATLGLVSDTQYF
TRBV7-8	TRBJ2-7	TRBD1	CASSQGVGAREQYF
TRBV4-1	TRBJ2-1	TRBD1	CASSQIGQGREQFF
TRBV5-4	TRBJ1-2	.	CASSLGVGDYGYTF
TRBV27	TRBJ2-2	.	CASTNTGELFF
TRBV10-1	TRBJ2-1	.	CASGSGLSYNEQFF
TRBV6-6	TRBJ2-1	.	CASSLWSGDEQFF
TRBV5-1	TRBJ2-3	.	CASSRERRRGTDTQYF
TRBV4-1	TRBJ1-2	TRBD1	CASSQSGQTVYTF
TRBV14	TRBJ1-1	.	CASSAHQLNTEAFF
TRBV29-1	TRBJ2-1	.	CSVGQTGSYNEQFF
TRBV14	TRBJ2-7	.	CASSQDGGIGDEQYF
TRBV27	TRBJ2-7	TRBD2	CASSFGIWTSGIATASTEQYF
TRBV6-1	TRBJ1-2	TRBD1	CASSETRQGVTTF
TRBV28	TRBJ2-7	TRBD2	CASSLGIGGSGSYEQYF
TRBV28	TRBJ1-5	.	CASMGADHQPQHF
TRBV14	TRBJ2-1	TRBD1	CASSHDRGRAYNEQFF
TRBV19	TRBJ1-1	.	CASRSRPWVSTEAFF
TRBV6-6	TRBJ2-1	.	CASSYSRNNEQFF
TRBV10-3	TRBJ1-2	.	CASSERDAHNYGYTF
TRBV9	TRBJ2-7	.	CASSVMEGSPYEQYF
TRBV19	TRBJ1-4	TRBD1	CASKPDRGLREKLFF
TRBV9	TRBJ1-2	.	CASSPSVVGGSYGYTF
TRBV27	TRBJ1-2	.	CASSFSGATSGYTF
TRBV18	TRBJ1-1	.	CASSRKENTEAFF
TRBV10-3	TRBJ2-7	.	CAISESGYRIIYEQYF
TRBV11-2	TRBJ2-1	.	CASSERASYNEQFF
TRBV29-1	TRBJ2-3	.	CSVVRWRASDTQYF
TRBV19	TRBJ2-2	.	CASGTFNTGELFF
TRBV9	TRBJ1-3	.	CASSVDDGNTIYF
TRBV2	TRBJ2-3	.	CASSPTSTDTQYF
TRBV30	TRBJ1-1	.	CAWLLGNTEAFF
TRBV18	TRBJ2-3	TRBD2	CASSPDLRETSGKDTQYF
TRBV28	TRBJ1-1	.	CASKRRENTEAFF
TRBV11-2	TRBJ1-4	.	CASSLHGEKLFF
TRBV5-8	TRBJ2-5	TRBD1	CATSMGHRGETQYF
TRBV10-1	TRBJ2-1	.	CATSGTHNEQFF
TRBV5-1	TRBJ1-1	.	CASSLGPKSNTEAFF
TRBV9	TRBJ2-5	.	CASSVEGSGSQYF
TRBV6-6	TRBJ2-3	.	CASSIFQLTDTQYF